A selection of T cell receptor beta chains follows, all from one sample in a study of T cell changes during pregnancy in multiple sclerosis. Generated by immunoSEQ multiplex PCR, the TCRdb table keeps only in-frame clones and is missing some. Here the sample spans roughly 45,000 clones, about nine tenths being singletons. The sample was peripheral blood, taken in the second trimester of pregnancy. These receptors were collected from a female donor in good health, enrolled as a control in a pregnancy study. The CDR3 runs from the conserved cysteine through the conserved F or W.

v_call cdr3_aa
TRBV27 CASSRGAGTDTQYF
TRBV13 CASSLSLEGARNTEAFF
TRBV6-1 CASRGEGYNEQFF
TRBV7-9 CASRQSGITGELFF
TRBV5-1 CASSLGTSTHEQFF
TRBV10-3 CAISEFGAGGEQFF
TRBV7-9 CASSSKEQGVTYNEQFF
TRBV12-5 CASVSSGTGRPEAFF
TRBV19 CASTTTGAMNTEAFF
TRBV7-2 CASSLEVRGNQPQHF
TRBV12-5 CASGLADRGDHEQYF
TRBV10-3 CAISGRQGSSPSNSPLHF
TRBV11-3 CASSLGPDYGYTF
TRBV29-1 CSAEDREWETQYF
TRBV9 CASSATSEGDIQYF
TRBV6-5 CASSLRDNLQETQYF
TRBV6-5 CASRSTGGREQYF
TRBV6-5 CASRRGLAGNYEQYF
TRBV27 CASSRDSNAPNEQFF
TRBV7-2 CASSFRGGPYNEQFF
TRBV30 CAWSVQGGNQPQHF
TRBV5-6 CASSLDQGQSPLHF
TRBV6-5 CASSYREANTEAFF
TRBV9 CASSGGLGWEQFF
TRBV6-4 CASPRAGDLTDTQYF
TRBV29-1 CSGGGGTNTGELFF
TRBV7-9 CASSLRGGETQYF
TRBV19 CASSTQGFQTEAFF
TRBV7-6 CASSPRLAGGTYEQYF
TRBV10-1 CASSEARGQGGRPVYF
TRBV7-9 CASSPRTGVGELFF
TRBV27 CASSLSFQGADQPQHF
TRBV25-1 CASTPPDRDSSPLHF
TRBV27 CASSLGPPGQGVYGYTF
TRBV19 CASSSGSYSYNEQFF
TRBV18 CASSPTGGLNSPLHF
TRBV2 CASVKMRSYNEQFF
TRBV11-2 CASSVGSEQYF
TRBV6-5 CASSYKGPRGGYEQYF
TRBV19 CASSIGGGTEAFF
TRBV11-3 CASSFEIAEQYF
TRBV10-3 CAISEVQNTEAFF
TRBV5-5 CASSLEGTPNEKLFF
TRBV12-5 CASGLKTGFVETQYF
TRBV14 CASSRKAAGWAFF
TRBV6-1 CASSEYPTLGQPQHF
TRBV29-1 CSTRDSSLETQYF
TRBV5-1 CASSLGSGVLYEQYF
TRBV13 CASSLTRREKLFF
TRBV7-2 CASRVALGGFNEQFF
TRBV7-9 CASSGRTGAIGETQYF
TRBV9 CASSETGANYGYTF